This T cell receptor (beta chain) was obtained from a study of cytomegalovirus exposure and HLA in healthy donors. The wider study: Sequencing of about 179 million T cells in an earlier analysis found under 120 million unique TCR beta sequences.

PCR amplification relied on 60 Vbeta primers (plus 13 Jbeta primers). Here immunoSEQ multiplex PCR was the method, and the copy in TCRdb shows in-frame clones only, minus some. The table lists roughly 79,000 clones. Of note for this clone: No antigen is known for it.

Germline CDR1 is MGHRA and CDR2 is YSYEKL. This CDR3 is built from 12 residues. V was cut by 5 bases and J by 8 bases, with 7 bases left in between. Study-wide results and caveats: An analysis that was carried out later associated fewer than 20,000 TCR beta sequences with HLA alleles at 0.05 false discovery rate.

The chain uses TRBV4-1 and TRBJ1-6, with no clear D. Sequenced input: PBMCs. The clonotype originates from a man aged 25 to 40 in good health and CMV-seronegative. The DNA of the CDR3 is TGCGCCAGCAGCTACACCGATTCACCCCTCCACTTT. It encodes CASSYTDSPLHF.